This passage covers 27 T cell receptor beta chains from one sample sequenced in a study of cytomegalovirus exposure and HLA in healthy donors. PCR used 60 Vbeta primers and 13 Jbeta primers. TCRdb's copy holds only in-frame clones and misses some; the assay was immunoSEQ multiplex PCR. Its clone listing holds some 160,000 clones. Sequencing was performed on PBMCs. The receptors shown here come from a man aged 30 to 39 in good health and CMV-seronegative.

V and J are TRBV18 and TRBJ1-2, with D possibly TRBD1 on 6 matching bases. This CDR3 is 14 amino acids long. The V gene lost 5 bases and the J gene lost 3 bases, with 13 bases spanning the gap. From germline, CDR1 is KGHSH and CDR2 LQKENI. Here the CDR3 DNA reads TGTGCCAGCTCATCAACACAGGGTGACTATGGCTACACCTTC. As protein: CASSSTQGDYGYTF. Together with reference TRBV18 and TRBJ1-2, the CDR3 gives the full variable domain: NAGVMQNPRHLVRRRGQEARLRCSPMKGHSHVYWYRQLPEEGLKFMVYLQKENIIDESGMPKERFSAEFPKEGPSILRIQQVVRGDSAAYFCASSSTQGDYGYTFGSGTRLTVV.

The CDR3: CASSSGVSGNTIYF. CDR3 DNA: TGTGCCAGCAGCTCGGGAGTCTCTGGAAACACCATATATTTT. The chain recombines TRBV11-2 with TRBJ1-3; D is unresolved. CDR1 and CDR2 (germline): SGHAT, FQNNGV. V was trimmed by 4 bases and J by 0 bases, leaving 7 bases between them. The CDR3 sequence is 14 residues long.

As regards this clone: The germline gene is not matched at one end of the junction; a read error may be the cause. The CDR3 region has the DNA TGTGCCAGCAGCTTGACCGGACAGATTTCGGGAAAGTTT. It translates to CASSLTGQISGKF. The genes are TRBV5-5 and TRBJ1-4, with D perhaps matching TRBD1 (6 bases). The V gene's germline CDR1 is SGHKS and CDR2 YYEKEE (reference sequence). The CDR3 totals 13 residues.

This chain connects TRBV27 to TRBJ2-7, with D maybe TRBD2 (5 bases). The V end was cut by 5 bases, the J end by 13 bases, with 18 bases between. In germline, CDR1 is MNHEY, CDR2 SMNVEV (reference sequence). This CDR3 contains 12 residues. The CDR3 reads CASSENSRGVYF. Written as DNA, the CDR3 is TGTGCCAGCAGTGAGAATAGTCGGGGTGTTTACTTC.

The chain recombines TRBV18 with TRBJ2-7, with 9 bases identical to TRBD1. Germline values: CDR1 KGHSH, CDR2 LQKENI. Germline trimming cut 3 bases from V and 2 bases from J; bases unmatched to any gene: 2. The CDR3 runs to 14 residues. The DNA for the CDR3 is TGTGCCAGCTCACCCGACAGGGGGACCTACGAGCAGTACTTC. As protein: CASSPDRGTYEQYF.

The chain combines TRBV29-1 with TRBJ2-3; D is uncertain. Germline CDR1 is SQVTM and CDR2 is ANQGSEA. CDR3 size: 10 residues. V lost 6 bases, J lost 6 bases, and 7 bases lay in between. CDR3: CSVAMDTQYF. The CDR3, as DNA: TGCAGCGTAGCCATGGATACGCAGTATTTT.

The chain recombines TRBV27 with TRBJ2-7; TRBD1 might be the D (6 bases). V was trimmed by 0 bases and J by 0 bases, leaving 15 bases between them. The CDR3 runs to 17 residues. Germline CDR1 and CDR2: MNHEY and SMNVEV (reference sequence). The CDR3 loop reads CASSLSPGDTGSYEQYF. The CDR3 DNA reads as TGTGCCAGCAGTTTATCCCCCGGGGACACGGGCTCCTACGAGCAGTACTTC.

The rearrangement links TRBV7-3 to TRBJ2-3; possibly TRBD2 for D (6 bases). V lost 5 bases to trimming and J lost 11 bases, with 17 bases between them. The germline gives CDR1 SGHTA, CDR2 FQGTGA. CDR3 length: 13 residues. CDR3 in amino acids: CASSRDSETMQYF. The DNA of the CDR3 is TGTGCCAGCAGCCGGGACTCCGAGACGATGCAGTATTTT.

This chain links TRBV10-2 with TRBJ2-7; 7 nucleotides align to TRBD2. J was trimmed by 3 bases and V by 2 bases; bases with no gene match: 16. CDR3 length: 18 residues. Germline CDR1 and CDR2: WSHSY and SAAADI. The CDR3 protein is CASSEPFGAGLSDYEQYF. The CDR3 nucleotides are TGCGCCAGCAGTGAGCCCTTTGGAGCGGGACTCTCGGACTACGAGCAGTACTTC.

The gene calls are TRBV2 and TRBJ1-5; 7 bases match TRBD1. Germline lookup yields CDR1 SNHLY and CDR2 FYNNEI. There are 13 residues in the CDR3. J was trimmed by 3 bases and V by 11 bases; bases with no gene match: 7. The CDR3 loop reads CAARQGNNQPQHF. The DNA for the CDR3 is TGTGCCGCGCGACAGGGTAACAATCAGCCCCAGCATTTT.

The chain joins TRBV7-9 to TRBJ1-1, with D unclear. The CDR3 is made up of 13 amino acids. Germline assignment: CDR1 SEHNR and CDR2 FQNEAQ (reference sequence). The V end lost 3 bases, the J end lost 3 bases, and 8 bases lay between the germline ends. The CDR3 sequence is CASSFSADTEAFF. The CDR3 nucleotides are TGTGCCAGCAGCTTTAGTGCGGACACTGAAGCTTTCTTT.

The chain couples TRBV7-2 to TRBJ2-2; 7 nucleotides match TRBD1. The CDR3 has 17 amino acids. V lost 7 bases, J lost 0 bases, and 11 bases stayed unmatched. Germline CDR1 SGHTA, CDR2 FQGNSA. Here the CDR3 reads CASISLLGTANTGELFF. The CDR3 coding sequence is TGTGCCAGCATTTCTCTACTCGGGACAGCGAACACCGGGGAGCTGTTTTTT.

This chain uses TRBV4-3 with TRBJ2-1; TRBD2 agrees at 13 bases. The V segment lost 4 bases and the J segment 6 bases; nucleotides outside the gene matches: 6. CDR1 is LGHNA and CDR2 is YSLEER in the germline V gene. The CDR3 totals 16 residues. The CDR3 here is CASSLRLAGGGNEQFF. Written as DNA, the CDR3 is TGCGCCAGCAGCCTCCGACTAGCGGGAGGTGGCAATGAGCAGTTCTTC.

CDR3 loop: CASSEGEGGGYTF. In nucleotides, the CDR3 is TGTGCCAGCAGTGAAGGGGAGGGAGGTGGCTACACCTTC. This rearrangement joins TRBV6-5 to TRBJ1-2; a possible D gene is TRBD1 (5 bases). V was pared by 5 bases and J by 7 bases, with 14 bases between. The CDR3 spans 13 residues. Germline assignment: CDR1 MNHEY and CDR2 SVGAGI.

The chain couples TRBV4-1 to TRBJ1-1; 11 bases agree with TRBD1. Germline trimming cut 0 bases from V and 5 bases from J; bases unmatched to any gene: 14. This CDR3 comprises 19 residues. The V gene's germline CDR1 is MGHRA and CDR2 YSYEKL. DNA of the CDR3: TGCGCCAGCAGCCAAGATCTTAGGGGACAGGGGGTCCCGGAGACTGAAGCTTTCTTT. Protein sequence: CASSQDLRGQGVPETEAFF.

The genes are TRBV5-6 and TRBJ2-4; D is perhaps TRBD1 (6 bases). V lost 3 bases to trimming and J lost 1 base, with 8 bases between them. The CDR3 is made up of 14 amino acids. Looked up from germline, CDR1 is SGHDT and CDR2 is YYEEEE. CDR3 DNA: TGTGCCAGCAGCTACCAGGGGGCCAAAAACATTCAGTACTTC. As protein: CASSYQGAKNIQYF.

The chain couples TRBV28 to TRBJ2-7; D possibly corresponds to TRBD1 (6 bases). The CDR3 covers 13 residues. V lost 3 bases and J lost 3, with 9 bases in between. The germline CDR1 and CDR2 sequences are MDHEN and SYDVKM. In nucleotides, the CDR3 is TGTGCCAGCAGTTTTGGACAGATCTACGAGCAGTACTTC. Translation gives CASSFGQIYEQYF.

The chain has TRBV27 and TRBJ2-7, with TRBD1 matching 7 bases. This CDR3 contains 15 residues. Germline CDR1 reads MNHEY; CDR2 reads SMNVEV (reference sequence). Trimming cost V 1 base and J 6 bases; bases outside gene matches: 9. For the CDR3, the DNA is TGTGCCAGCAGTTTATGGGACAGAACCTCGGGCGAGCAGTACTTC. Translating it yields CASSLWDRTSGEQYF.

CDR3: CASSRDRDGYEQYF. In nucleotides, the CDR3 is TGTGCCAGCAGTAGGGACAGGGACGGCTACGAGCAGTACTTC. This chain links TRBV6-5 with TRBJ2-7; 9 bases are a match to TRBD1. From germline, CDR1 is MNHEY and CDR2 SVGAGI. Germline trimming cut 5 bases from V and 3 bases from J; bases unmatched to any gene: 5. The CDR3 is made up of 14 amino acids.

V usage is TRBV11-3 and J usage is TRBJ1-3; no reliable D call. The germline V gene encodes CDR1 SGHNT and CDR2 YENEEA. Trimming took 6 bases from V and 4 from J, leaving 13 bases between them. The CDR3 is 14 residues long. This chain's CDR3 is CASRRGRIGNTIYF. CDR3 coding DNA: TGTGCCAGCAGAAGAGGGAGGATAGGAAACACCATATATTTT.

V is TRBV6-1 and J is TRBJ2-1; 11 nucleotides line up with TRBD2. After removal of 5 bases from V and 7 bases from J, the junction contained 1 base not matched to a gene. The CDR3 covers 13 residues. The germline V gene encodes CDR1 MNHNS and CDR2 SASEGT. CDR3 nucleotides: TGTGCCAGCAGTCGGACTAGCGGGAATGAGCAGTTCTTC. As protein: CASSRTSGNEQFF.

The rearrangement joins TRBV11-3 to TRBJ2-7; possibly TRBD2 for D (7 bases). This CDR3 has 15 amino acids. Trimming removed 5 bases from V and 2 bases from J, with 16 bases in between. Germline V gives CDR1 SGHNT, CDR2 YENEEA. DNA of the CDR3: TGTGCCAGCAGCCTCTTGAGGGGGGGAACCTACGAGCAGTACTTC. Encoded protein: CASSLLRGGTYEQYF.

The V and J genes are TRBV14 and TRBJ1-1; maybe TRBD1 (6 bases). The V and J ends lost 3 bases and 1 base respectively, with 9 bases between them. Germline V gene sequence: CDR1 SGHDN, CDR2 FVKESK. CDR3 length: 14 amino acids. CDR3: CASSHPGANTEAFF. The CDR3 nucleotides are TGTGCCAGCAGCCACCCAGGGGCGAACACTGAAGCTTTCTTT.

The V gene is TRBV11-2, the J gene TRBJ2-2; D possibly corresponds to TRBD2 (6 bases). V shed 5 bases and J shed 0 bases, with 13 bases lying between them. The CDR3 is 16 residues long. Looked up from germline, CDR1 is SGHAT and CDR2 is FQNNGV. CDR3 sequence: CASSPGLPANTGELFF. The CDR3 DNA sequence: TGTGCCAGCAGCCCCGGACTACCTGCGAACACCGGGGAGCTGTTTTTT.

This chain connects TRBV5-1 to TRBJ2-5; 13 bases align to TRBD2. The CDR3 length is 17 residues. CDR1 SGHRS and CDR2 YFSETQ come from the germline V gene. J gave up 6 bases and V 0 bases, and 8 bases lay outside the gene matches. Here the CDR3 reads CASSLELAGGPVKTQYF. The DNA of the CDR3 is TGCGCCAGCAGCTTGGAACTAGCGGGAGGGCCGGTAAAGACCCAGTACTTC.

V usage is TRBV7-8 and J usage is TRBJ2-6; 11 bases are a match to TRBD1. V was pared by 5 bases and J by 0 bases, with 6 bases of the junction left unmatched. This CDR3 contains 18 residues. The V gene's germline CDR1 is SGHVS and CDR2 FQNEAQ. The CDR3 DNA follows: TGTGCCAGCAGCCGGACAGGGGGCTCCCTCTCTGGGGCCAACGTCCTGACTTTC. This sequence encodes CASSRTGGSLSGANVLTF.

The chain employs TRBV5-6 and TRBJ2-5; TRBD1 matches at 7 bases. The J call may be wrong; the DNA end is better matched by TRBJ2-7. CDR1 is SGHDT and CDR2 is YYEEEE in the germline V gene. This CDR3 spans 15 amino acids. As DNA, the CDR3 is TGTGCCAGCAGCTTTTGGTCGACAGGGTTGTACGAGCAGTACTTC. Translated, it gives CASSFWSTGLYEQYF.